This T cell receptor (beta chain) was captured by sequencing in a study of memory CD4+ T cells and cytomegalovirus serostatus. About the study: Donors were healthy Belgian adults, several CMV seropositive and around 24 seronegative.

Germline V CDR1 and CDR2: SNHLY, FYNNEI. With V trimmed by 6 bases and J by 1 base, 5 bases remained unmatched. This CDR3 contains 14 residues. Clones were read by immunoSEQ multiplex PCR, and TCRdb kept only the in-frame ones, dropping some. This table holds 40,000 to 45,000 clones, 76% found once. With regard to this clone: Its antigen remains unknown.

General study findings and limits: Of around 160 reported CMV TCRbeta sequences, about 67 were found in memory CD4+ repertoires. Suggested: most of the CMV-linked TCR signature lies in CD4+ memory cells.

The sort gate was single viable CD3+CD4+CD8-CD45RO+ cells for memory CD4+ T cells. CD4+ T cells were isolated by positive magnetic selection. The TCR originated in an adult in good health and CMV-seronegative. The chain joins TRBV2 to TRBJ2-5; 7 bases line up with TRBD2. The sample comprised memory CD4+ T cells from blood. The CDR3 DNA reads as TGTGCCAGCAGCGCTACGGGGGGCCAAGAGACCCAGTACTTC. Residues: CASSATGGQETQYF. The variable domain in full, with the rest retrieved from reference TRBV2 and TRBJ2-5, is EPEVTQTPSHQVTQMGQEVILRCVPISNHLYFYWYRQILGQKVEFLVSFYNNEISEKSEIFDDQFSVERPDGSNFTLKIRSTKLEDSAMYFCASSATGGQETQYFGPGTRLLVL.